This T cell receptor (beta chain) stems from a study of blood T cell repertoires in COVID-19. Study as a whole: The United States, Italy and Spain supplied acute and convalescent COVID-19 samples.

Participant age was about 18 to 89 years, and participants resided in approximately 24 US areas. Membership in each cohort depended on participant-reported clinical history. After removal of 5 bases from V and 5 bases from J, the junction contained 7 bases not matched to a gene. The CDR3 is 15 amino acids. Germline CDR1 SNHLY, CDR2 FYNNEI. Assay used: immunoSEQ multiplex PCR; TCRdb lists only in-frame clones, some missing. The sample shows approximately 200,000 clones, around 84% of them seen only once. This clonotype originated in a man aged 40-50 years who had recovered from COVID-19. The sample comprised PBMCs or T cells enriched from blood (not recorded which). This chain joins TRBV2 and TRBJ2-5; 11 nucleotides agree with TRBD1. In DNA form, the CDR3 reads TGTGCCAGCAGTTGGACAGGGGGCCGCCGGGAGACCCAGTACTTC. This translates into CASSWTGGRRETQYF.